The rows below give T cell receptor beta chains drawn from one sample of a study of control samples from healthy donors and cancer patients. The method was immunoSEQ multiplex PCR; TCRdb's version includes in-frame clones alone and lacks a portion of them. The table has over 85,000 clones, roughly 94% seen once; the top ten hold 2% to 2.5%. The sample taken for sequencing was blood. Receptor source: a woman between 18 and 29 years old in good health. Each CDR3 is given with its conserved first and last residue. Fields, in order: J gene, V gene, D gene, clone size, CDR3 length, CDR3 DNA, CDR3 protein. The D gene is left open where the match is weak. Not every row has a clone size; where given, it reads once, few, many or a size class.

TRBJ2-3 TRBV24-1 . . 15 TGTGCCACGGCCGGAGGAGGGCCGAGTACAGATACGCAGTATTTT CATAGGGPSTDTQYF
TRBJ1-6 TRBV5-1 TRBD1 . 15 TGCGCCAGCAGCCCAGGACAGGATCGAAATTCACCCCTCCACTTT CASSPGQDRNSPLHF
TRBJ1-5 TRBV10-3 . . 16 TGTGCCATCAGCGATCAACAGGGAGGTAGCAATCAGCCCCAGCATTTT CAISDQQGGSNQPQHF
TRBJ1-1 TRBV7-9 . . 14 TGTGCCAGCCATCTCGGCAGGGGAGGCACTGAAGCTTTCTTT CASHLGRGGTEAFF
TRBJ1-4 TRBV6-5 . . 14 TGTGCCAGCAGACAAGGGCGGGCTAATGAAAAACTGTTTTTT CASRQGRANEKLFF
TRBJ2-7 TRBV5-1 . . 13 TGCGCCAGCAGCTTATCTAGTCCGGAAGAGCAGTACTTC CASSLSSPEEQYF
TRBJ2-1 TRBV24-1 TRBD1 . 13 TGTGCCACCAGTCCGGACAGGGGAAATGAGCAGTTCTTC CATSPDRGNEQFF
TRBJ1-3 TRBV10-3 . . 15 TGTGCCATCAGTGAGTCGTGGGCTTCTGGAAACACCATATATTTT CAISESWASGNTIYF
TRBJ2-1 TRBV7-9 . . 16 TGTGCCAGCAGCTCAATTTCGGGCGCCGGGTACAATGAGCAGTTCTTC CASSSISGAGYNEQFF
TRBJ1-1 TRBV25-1 . . 14 TGTGCCAGCAGTGAGACTGATTTGAACACTGAAGCTTTCTTT CASSETDLNTEAFF
TRBJ2-5 TRBV2 . . 16 TGTGCCAGCAGTGACCCCTGGGGGGGCCGTGTAGAGACCCAGTACTTC CASSDPWGGRVETQYF
TRBJ1-1 TRBV6-2/TRBV6-3 . . 14 TGTGCCAGCAGTTCTGGGGCAGGGAACGGTGAAGCTTTCTTT CASSSGAGNGEAFF
TRBJ2-7 TRBV11-3 TRBD1 . 14 TGTGCCAGCAGTGACAGGGGGGGGCCCTACGAGCAGTACTTC CASSDRGGPYEQYF
TRBJ2-1 TRBV24-1 . . 15 TGTGCCACCAGTGACTATATAAGACCGAACAATGAGCAGTTCTTC CATSDYIRPNNEQFF
TRBJ1-1 TRBV3-1/TRBV3-2 . . 13 TGTGCCAGCAGCCAAAGGGGGGACACTGAAGCTTTCTTT CASSQRGDTEAFF
TRBJ1-6 TRBV27 TRBD1 . 15 TGTGCCAGCAGTTTATGGGGTCAGGGGGGATCACCCCTCCACTTT CASSLWGQGGSPLHF
TRBJ2-1 TRBV19 TRBD1 once 15 TGTGCCAGTGACCGTCTGGGACAGGGGACGGGTGAGCAGTTCTTC CASDRLGQGTGEQFF
TRBJ2-7 TRBV19 TRBD2 . 14 TGTGCCAGCAGCTATCTAGCGGGAGGTTCCGAGCAGTACTTC CASSYLAGGSEQYF
TRBJ2-7 TRBV7-2 TRBD1 . 14 TGTGCCAGCACCAAAAGTTCAGGGGGCCACGAGCAGTACTTC CASTKSSGGHEQYF
TRBJ1-2 TRBV5-1 . . 13 TGCGCCAGCAGCCCAAGGACAGAGTTTGGCTACACCTTC CASSPRTEFGYTF
TRBJ2-2 TRBV6-6 . . 15 TGTGCCAGCAGTTACCCCCCCTGGGGAAACGGGGAGCTGTTTTTT CASSYPPWGNGELFF
TRBJ2-7 TRBV29-1 TRBD2 . 12 TGCAGCGTGCTAGCGGTGGGTACGGGGCAGTACTTC CSVLAVGTGQYF
TRBJ1-1 TRBV11-2 . once 18 TGTGCCAGCAGCTTAGTCCCTGGGAGGGAATGGGGGAACACTGAAGCTTTCTTT CASSLVPGREWGNTEAFF
TRBJ2-1 TRBV11-3 TRBD2 . 15 TGTGCCAGCAGCTTTAGCGGGAGGGCTGATCGTGAGCAGTTCTTC CASSFSGRADREQFF
TRBJ2-3 TRBV6-2/TRBV6-3 . . 12 TGTGCCAGCAGTTACAACGGGGATACGCAGTATTTT CASSYNGDTQYF
TRBJ1-4 TRBV28 . . 15 TGTGCCAGCAGTTCCCGGCGGTCGCCCTACGAAAAACTGTTTTTT CASSSRRSPYEKLFF
TRBJ1-6 TRBV11-2 . . 14 TGTGCCAGCAGCCCCGGGGCCCTGAATTCACCCCTCCACTTT CASSPGALNSPLHF
TRBJ1-1 TRBV5-5 . once 13 TGTGCCAGCAGCTTCGGGCCCGGTGCGTTAGCTTTCTTT CASSFGPGALAFF
TRBJ2-1 TRBV7-8 TRBD2 . 15 TGTGCCAGCAGCTTGCTAGCGGTCTCCTACAATGAGCAGTTCTTC CASSLLAVSYNEQFF
TRBJ2-5 TRBV7-9 . . 12 TGTGCCAGCAGCACTAGCTGGGAGACCCAGTACTTC CASSTSWETQYF
TRBJ1-2 TRBV19 TRBD1 many 15 TGTGCCAGTAAAACAGGGGAGTACCCTAACTATGGCTACACCTTC CASKTGEYPNYGYTF
TRBJ2-5 TRBV7-8 TRBD2 once 16 TGTGCCAGCAGCCCACCGGGGGGTGGGCGGAGGGAGACCCAGTACTTC CASSPPGGGRRETQYF
TRBJ1-6 TRBV30 TRBD1 . 13 TGTGCCTGGACCCGACAGGGCGCATCACCCCTCCACTTT CAWTRQGASPLHF
TRBJ2-1 TRBV5-1 . once 15 TGCGCCAGCAGCCGAAAGGACAGTGATTACAATGAGCAGTTCTTC CASSRKDSDYNEQFF
TRBJ1-1 TRBV11-3 . . 16 TGTGCCAGCAGCCCACACTCGGGGGTTGGTGGCACTGAAGCTTTCTTT CASSPHSGVGGTEAFF
TRBJ2-5 TRBV6-2/TRBV6-3 TRBD2 . 15 TGTGCCAGCAGTCCCGGCGCTAGCGGGGGCTGGGACCAGTACTTC CASSPGASGGWDQYF
TRBJ2-7 TRBV7-2 . . 15 TGTGCCAGCAGCGACAAACCTATTGCTAGCTACGAGCAGTACTTC CASSDKPIASYEQYF
TRBJ1-5 TRBV6-1 TRBD1 . 14 TGTGCCAGCAGTGAAGTCAGGGGGCTTCAGCCCCAGCATTTT CASSEVRGLQPQHF
TRBJ1-4 TRBV6-6 TRBD1 . 14 TGTGCCAGCAGTCAGACAGGGTTTCGGGAAAAACTGTTTTTT CASSQTGFREKLFF
TRBJ1-1 TRBV6-5 . . 14 TGTGCCAGCAGTTACTCGGGCTCGAACACTGAAGCTTTCTTT CASSYSGSNTEAFF
TRBJ2-3 TRBV6-4 TRBD2 . 18 TGTGCCAGCAGTGACTCCCTTTGGAGCGGGGGGGCAAAGGATACGCAGTATTTT CASSDSLWSGGAKDTQYF
TRBJ2-7 TRBV29-1 . . 11 TGCAGCGTTGGACAGCGCTACGAGCAGTACTTC CSVGQRYEQYF
TRBJ1-3 TRBV27 . . 16 TGTGCCAGCAGTTTAGTCCCACCTAACTCTGGAAACACCATATATTTT CASSLVPPNSGNTIYF
TRBJ1-1 TRBV29-1 TRBD1 . 14 TGCAGCGTTGGAATGGGACAGGTGAACACTGAAGCTTTCTTT CSVGMGQVNTEAFF
TRBJ1-1 TRBV30 . . 13 TGTGCCTGGAGTGTCGACAGAAACACTGAAGCTTTCTTT CAWSVDRNTEAFF
TRBJ2-1 TRBV19 TRBD1 . 15 TGTGCCAGTAGTAGCCGGGACAGGGGTGTGTATGAGCAGTTCTTC CASSSRDRGVYEQFF
TRBJ1-1 TRBV27 . . 14 TGTGCCAGCAGTTTCCCCGGACAGATTTGGCGTGCTTTCTTT CASSFPGQIWRAFF
TRBJ2-2 TRBV7-2 . . 15 TGTGCCAGCAGCACCGATGCAGGGGCCACCGGGGAGCTGTTTTTT CASSTDAGATGELFF
TRBJ1-6 TRBV27 . . 18 TGTGCCAGCAGTCCGGGACTCCTCTTTAGCTCCTATAATTCACCCCTCCACTTT CASSPGLLFSSYNSPLHF
TRBJ2-7 TRBV29-1 . . 11 TGCAGCGTTGAAAGTAGTTTCGAGCAGTACTTC CSVESSFEQYF
TRBJ1-1 TRBV4-3 . . 16 TGCGCCAGCAGCCAGGAAATAAGACTTAGAAACACTGAAGCTTTCTTT CASSQEIRLRNTEAFF
TRBJ1-1 TRBV6-2/TRBV6-3 . . 12 TGTGCCAGCAGCCTGGGGGCGAGTGAAGCTTTCTTT CASSLGASEAFF
TRBJ2-7 TRBV30 . . 13 TGTGCCAATAACTCAGGGGACTGCTACGAGCAGTACTTC CANNSGDCYEQYF
TRBJ2-1 TRBV12-3/TRBV12-4 TRBD2 . 13 TGTGCCAGCGGCGGGAGGTCTTGGAATGAGCAGTTCTTC CASGGRSWNEQFF
TRBJ1-6 TRBV11-2 . . 14 TGTGCCAGCAGCTCCGAGACCGTTCTCTCACCCCTCCACTTT CASSSETVLSPLHF
TRBJ2-1 TRBV7-4 . . 14 TGTGCCAGCAGCCCCCCTACCGTGTACAATGAGCAGTTCTTC CASSPPTVYNEQFF